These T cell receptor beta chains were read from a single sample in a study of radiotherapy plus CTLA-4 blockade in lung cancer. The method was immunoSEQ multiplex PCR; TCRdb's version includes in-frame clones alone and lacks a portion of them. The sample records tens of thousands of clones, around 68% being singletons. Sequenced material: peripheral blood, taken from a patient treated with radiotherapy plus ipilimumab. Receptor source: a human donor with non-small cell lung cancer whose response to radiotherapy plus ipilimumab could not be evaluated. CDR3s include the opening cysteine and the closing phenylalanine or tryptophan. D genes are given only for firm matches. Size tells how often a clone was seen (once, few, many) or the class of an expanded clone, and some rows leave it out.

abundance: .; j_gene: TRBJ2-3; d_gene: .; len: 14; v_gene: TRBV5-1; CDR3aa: CASNDRINTDTQYF; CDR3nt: TGCGCCAGCAATGACAGAATTAACACAGATACGCAGTATTTT
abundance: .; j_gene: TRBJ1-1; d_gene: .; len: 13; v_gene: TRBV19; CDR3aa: CASSIPLNTEAFF; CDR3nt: TGTGCCAGTAGTATACCTCTGAACACTGAAGCTTTCTTT
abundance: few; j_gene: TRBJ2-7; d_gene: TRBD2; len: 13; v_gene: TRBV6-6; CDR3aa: CASSYDRGRNPNF; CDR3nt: TGTGCCAGCAGTTATGACCGCGGGAGGAACCCGAACTTC
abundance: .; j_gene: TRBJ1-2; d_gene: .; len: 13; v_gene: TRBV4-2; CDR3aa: CASSRPGGSGYTF; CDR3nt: TGTGCCAGCAGCCGTCCTGGGGGGTCTGGCTACACCTTC
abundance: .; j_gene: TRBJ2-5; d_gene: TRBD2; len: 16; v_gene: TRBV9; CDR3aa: CASSLFSGGVWETQYF; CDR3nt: TGTGCCAGCAGCCTGTTTAGCGGGGGGGTTTGGGAGACCCAGTACTTC
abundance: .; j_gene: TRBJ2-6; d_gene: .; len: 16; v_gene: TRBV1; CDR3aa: CTSSQVPDSGANVLTF; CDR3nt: TGCACCAGCAGCCAAGTTCCAGACTCTGGGGCCAACGTCCTGACTTTC
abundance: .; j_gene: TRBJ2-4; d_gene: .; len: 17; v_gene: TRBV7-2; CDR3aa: CASSLTGIGEAKNIQYF; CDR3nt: TGTGCCAGCAGCTTAACAGGGATAGGTGAAGCCAAAAACATTCAGTACTTC
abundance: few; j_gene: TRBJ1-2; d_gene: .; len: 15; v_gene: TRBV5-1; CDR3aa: CASSLTGSANYGYTF; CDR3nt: TGCGCCAGCAGCTTGACAGGTTCAGCTAACTATGGCTACACCTTC
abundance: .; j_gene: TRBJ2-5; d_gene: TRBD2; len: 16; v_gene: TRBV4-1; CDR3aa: CASSHLPAGVPETQYF; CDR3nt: TGCGCCAGCAGCCATTTACCGGCGGGGGTTCCAGAGACCCAGTACTTC
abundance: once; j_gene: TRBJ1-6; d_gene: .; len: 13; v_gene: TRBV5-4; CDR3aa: CASSETDTSPLHF; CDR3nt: TGTGCCAGCAGCGAGACTGATACATCACCCCTCCACTTT
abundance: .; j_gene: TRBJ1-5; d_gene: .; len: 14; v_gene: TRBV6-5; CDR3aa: CTSAGPVRNQPQHF; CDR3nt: TGTACCTCGGCAGGCCCTGTTCGCAATCAGCCCCAGCATTTT
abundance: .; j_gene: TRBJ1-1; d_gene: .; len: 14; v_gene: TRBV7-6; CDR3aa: CASSLTGVNTEAFF; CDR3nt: TGTGCCAGCAGCTTAACAGGAGTGAACACTGAAGCTTTCTTT
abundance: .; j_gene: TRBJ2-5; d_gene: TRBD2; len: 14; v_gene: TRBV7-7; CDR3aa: CASSQAGGGETQYF; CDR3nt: TGTGCCAGCAGCCAGGCGGGAGGGGGAGAGACCCAGTACTTC
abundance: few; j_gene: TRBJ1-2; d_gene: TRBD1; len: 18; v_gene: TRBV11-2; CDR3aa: CASSLGTGSGQVDYGYTF; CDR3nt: TGTGCCAGCAGCTTAGGAACCGGGTCGGGACAGGTGGACTATGGCTACACCTTC
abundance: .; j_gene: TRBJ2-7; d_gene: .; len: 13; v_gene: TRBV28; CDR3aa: CASSLRGYYEQYF; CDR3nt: TGTGCCAGCAGCTTACGAGGATACTACGAGCAGTACTTC
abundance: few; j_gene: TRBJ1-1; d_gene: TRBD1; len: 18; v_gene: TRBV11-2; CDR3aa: CASSLVVGQGARGTEAFF; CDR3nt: TGTGCCAGCAGCTTAGTAGTGGGACAGGGGGCGCGGGGCACTGAAGCTTTCTTT
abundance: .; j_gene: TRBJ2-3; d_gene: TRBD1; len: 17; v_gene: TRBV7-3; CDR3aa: CASSFLSGTATTDTQYF; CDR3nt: TGTGCCAGCAGCTTCCTGTCCGGGACAGCGACCACAGATACGCAGTATTTT
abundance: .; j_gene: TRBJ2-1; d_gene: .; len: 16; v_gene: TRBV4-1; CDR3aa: CASSQVPRDSYNGQFF; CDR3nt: TGCGCCAGCAGCCAAGTCCCACGGGACTCCTACAATGGGCAGTTCTTC
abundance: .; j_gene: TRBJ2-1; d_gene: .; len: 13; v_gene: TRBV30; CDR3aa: CAWSRGTYNEQFF; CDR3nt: TGTGCCTGGAGTCGCGGGACTTACAATGAGCAGTTCTTC
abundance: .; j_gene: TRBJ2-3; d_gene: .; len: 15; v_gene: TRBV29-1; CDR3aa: CSVEPMDPPGDTQYF; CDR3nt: TGCAGCGTTGAGCCGATGGACCCGCCAGGGGATACGCAGTATTTT
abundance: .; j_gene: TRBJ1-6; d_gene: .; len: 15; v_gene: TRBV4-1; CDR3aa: CASSHGQHNNSPLHF; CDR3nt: TGCGCCAGCAGCCACGGACAGCACAATAATTCACCCCTCCACTTT
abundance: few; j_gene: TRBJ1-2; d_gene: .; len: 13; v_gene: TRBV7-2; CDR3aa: CASSLRTEDGYTF; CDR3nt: TGTGCCAGCAGCCTACGGACGGAGGATGGCTACACCTTC
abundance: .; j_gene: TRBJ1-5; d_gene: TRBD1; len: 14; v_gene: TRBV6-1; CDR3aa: CASRAGQGAGPQHF; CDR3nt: TGTGCCAGCAGGGCCGGACAGGGGGCTGGGCCCCAGCATTTT
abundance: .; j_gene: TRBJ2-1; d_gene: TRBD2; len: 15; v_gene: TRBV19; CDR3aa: CASTPGLAGNNEQFF; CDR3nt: TGTGCCAGTACCCCGGGACTAGCGGGAAACAATGAGCAGTTCTTC
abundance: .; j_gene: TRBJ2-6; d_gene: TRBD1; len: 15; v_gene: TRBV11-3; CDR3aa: CASSVTGDGANVLTF; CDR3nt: TGTGCCAGCAGCGTCACAGGGGACGGGGCCAACGTCCTGACTTTC
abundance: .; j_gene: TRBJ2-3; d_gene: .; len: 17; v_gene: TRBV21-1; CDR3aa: CASSMTKSGDSTDTQYF; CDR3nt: TGTGCCAGCAGCATGACAAAGAGCGGAGATAGCACAGATACGCAGTATTTT
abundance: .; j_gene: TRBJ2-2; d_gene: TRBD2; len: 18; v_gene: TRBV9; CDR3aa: CASSGGREGGGNTGELFF; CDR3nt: TGTGCCAGCAGCGGTGGGCGGGAAGGCGGGGGTAACACCGGGGAGCTGTTTTTT
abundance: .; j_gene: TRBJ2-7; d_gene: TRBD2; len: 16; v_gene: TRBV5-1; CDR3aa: CASSPTGTSVPYEQYF; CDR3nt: TGCGCCAGCAGCCCTACCGGGACTAGCGTACCCTACGAGCAGTACTTC
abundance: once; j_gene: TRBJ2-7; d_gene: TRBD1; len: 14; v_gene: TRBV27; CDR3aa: CASSPDRGRNEQYF; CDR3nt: TGTGCCAGCAGTCCGGACAGGGGGCGCAACGAGCAGTACTTC
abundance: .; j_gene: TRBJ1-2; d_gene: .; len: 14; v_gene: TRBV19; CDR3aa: CASRLTTGNYGYTF; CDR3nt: TGTGCCAGCCGACTAACGACAGGCAACTATGGCTACACCTTC
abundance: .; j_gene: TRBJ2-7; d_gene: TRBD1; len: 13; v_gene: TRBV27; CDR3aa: CASRGTGVYEQYF; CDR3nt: TGTGCCAGCAGGGGAACAGGGGTATACGAGCAGTACTTC
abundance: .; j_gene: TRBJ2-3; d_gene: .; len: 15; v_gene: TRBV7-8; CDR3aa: CASALRGGASDTQYF; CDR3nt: TGTGCCAGCGCCCTCCGTGGGGGGGCCTCAGATACGCAGTATTTT
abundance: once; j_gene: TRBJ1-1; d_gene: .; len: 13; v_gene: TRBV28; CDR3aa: CASSFQGWTEAFF; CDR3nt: TGTGCCAGCAGCTTCCAGGGGTGGACTGAAGCTTTCTTT
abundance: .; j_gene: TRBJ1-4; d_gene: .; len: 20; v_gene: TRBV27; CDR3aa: CASSLSVRGSYGATNEKLFF; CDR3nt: TGTGCCAGCAGTTTATCTGTCAGGGGAAGTTATGGTGCAACTAATGAAAAACTGTTTTTT
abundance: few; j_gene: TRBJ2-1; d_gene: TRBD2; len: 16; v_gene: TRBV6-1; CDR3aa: CASSDIRGRGYNEQFF; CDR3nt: TGTGCCAGCAGTGACATTCGAGGGAGGGGTTACAATGAGCAGTTCTTC
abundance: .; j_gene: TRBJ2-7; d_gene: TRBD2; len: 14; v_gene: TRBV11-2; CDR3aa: CASSWTRGSYEQYF; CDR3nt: TGTGCCAGCAGCTGGACGCGGGGGTCCTACGAGCAGTACTTC
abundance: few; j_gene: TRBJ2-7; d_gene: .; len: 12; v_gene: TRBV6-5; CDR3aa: CASEGTDYEQYF; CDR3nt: TGTGCCAGCGAAGGTACAGACTACGAGCAGTACTTC
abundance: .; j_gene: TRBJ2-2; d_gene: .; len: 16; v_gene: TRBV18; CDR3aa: CASSPFPGQNTGELFF; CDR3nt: TGTGCCAGCTCACCCTTTCCGGGACAGAACACCGGGGAGCTGTTTTTT
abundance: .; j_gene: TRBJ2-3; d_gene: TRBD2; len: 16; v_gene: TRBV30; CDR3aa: CAWSLNSGTSGDTQYF; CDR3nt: TGTGCCTGGAGCCTCAATAGCGGGACCTCCGGCGATACGCAGTATTTT
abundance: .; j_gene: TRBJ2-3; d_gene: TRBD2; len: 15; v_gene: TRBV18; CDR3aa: CASSPPSGSQDTQYF; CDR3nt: TGTGCCAGCTCACCGCCTAGCGGGAGTCAAGATACGCAGTATTTT
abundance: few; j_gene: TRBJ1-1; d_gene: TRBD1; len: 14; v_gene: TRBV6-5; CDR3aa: CASRVGTAGTEAFF; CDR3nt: TGTGCCAGCAGAGTCGGGACAGCCGGCACTGAAGCTTTCTTT
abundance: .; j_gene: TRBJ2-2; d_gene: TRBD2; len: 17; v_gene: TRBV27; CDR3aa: CASSFGTSGTYTGELFF; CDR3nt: TGTGCCAGCAGTTTCGGGACTAGCGGGACATACACCGGGGAGCTGTTTTTT
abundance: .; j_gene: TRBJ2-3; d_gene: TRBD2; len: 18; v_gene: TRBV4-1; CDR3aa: CASSPTRPTSGSTDTQYF; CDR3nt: TGCGCCAGCAGCCCTACACGACCTACTAGCGGCAGCACAGATACGCAGTATTTT
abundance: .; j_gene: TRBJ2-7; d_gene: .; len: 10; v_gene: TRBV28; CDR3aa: CATLSGGSHF; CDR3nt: TGTGCCACCCTATCAGGAGGGAGTCACTTC
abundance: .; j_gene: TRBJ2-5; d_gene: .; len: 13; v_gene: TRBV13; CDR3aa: CASSSIGKETQYF; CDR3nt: TGTGCCAGCAGCTCAATCGGGAAAGAGACCCAGTACTTC
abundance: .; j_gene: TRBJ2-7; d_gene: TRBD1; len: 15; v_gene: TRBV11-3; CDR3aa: CASSLRGQGGYEQYF; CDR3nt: TGTGCCAGCAGCTTACGTGGACAGGGGGGATACGAGCAGTACTTC
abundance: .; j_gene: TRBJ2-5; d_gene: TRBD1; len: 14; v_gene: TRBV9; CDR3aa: CASSVDQGEETQYF; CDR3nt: TGTGCCAGCAGCGTAGATCAGGGGGAGGAGACCCAGTACTTC